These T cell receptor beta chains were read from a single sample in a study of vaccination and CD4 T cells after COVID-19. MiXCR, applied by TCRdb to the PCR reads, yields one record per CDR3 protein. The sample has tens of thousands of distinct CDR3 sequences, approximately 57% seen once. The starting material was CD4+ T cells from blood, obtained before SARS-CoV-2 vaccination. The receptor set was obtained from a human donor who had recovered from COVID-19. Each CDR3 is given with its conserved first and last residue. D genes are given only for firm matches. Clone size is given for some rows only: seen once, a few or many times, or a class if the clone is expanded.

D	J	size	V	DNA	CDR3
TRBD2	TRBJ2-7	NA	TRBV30	TGTGCCTGGCAGAAGGCTTGGGCGGGAGGGCCTCCTTCGATCTACGAGCAGTACTTC	CAWQKAWAGGPPSIYEQYF
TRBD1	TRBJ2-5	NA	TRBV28	TGTGCCAGCAGTATCACAGGGGGCGGAGAGACCCAGTACTTC	CASSITGGGETQYF
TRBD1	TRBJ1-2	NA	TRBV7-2	TGTGCCAGCAGCCAGACAGGGTCCCACGGCTACACCTTC	CASSQTGSHGYTF
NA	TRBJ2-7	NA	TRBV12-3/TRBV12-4	TGTGCCAGCAGTTTCGGCCCCCGTCCCGAGCAGTACTTC	CASSFGPRPEQYF
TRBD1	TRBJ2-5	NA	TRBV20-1	TGCAGTGCTAGACGGGACAGGGTCGAAGAGACCCAGTACTTC	CSARRDRVEETQYF
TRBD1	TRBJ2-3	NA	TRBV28	TGTGCCAGCAGCCAACCGACAGGGGGCACAGATACGCAGTATTTT	CASSQPTGGTDTQYF
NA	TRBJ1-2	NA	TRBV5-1	TGCGCCAGCAGCTTGGATGGCGGCTATGGCTACACCTTC	CASSLDGGYGYTF
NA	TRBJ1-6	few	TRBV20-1	TGCAGTGCTAGAGTGGGTATTGTGGGCTCCTATAATTCACCCCTCCACTTT	CSARVGIVGSYNSPLHF
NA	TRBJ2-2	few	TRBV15	TGTGCCACCAGCAGGGCGCGTAACACCCCGAACACCGGGGAGCTGTTTTTT	CATSRARNTPNTGELFF
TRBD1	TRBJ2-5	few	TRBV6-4	TGTGCCACCATGCGATTTCAGGGGGATTCACAAATCCAAGAGACCCAGTACTTC	CATMRFQGDSQIQETQYF
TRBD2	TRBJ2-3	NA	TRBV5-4	TGTGCCAGCAGCTCACGGACTAGCGGGAGGGCCGCGGATACGCAGTATTTT	CASSSRTSGRAADTQYF
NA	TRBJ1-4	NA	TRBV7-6	TGTGCCAGCAGCTTACCAAATGAAAAACTGTTTTTT	CASSLPNEKLFF
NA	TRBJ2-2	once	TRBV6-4	TGTGCCAGCAGTACAGTAGCCGGCGGGGAGCTGTTTTTT	CASSTVAGGELFF
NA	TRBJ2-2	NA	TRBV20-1	TGCAGTGCCCCGACAGAGAACACCGGGGAGCTGTTTTTT	CSAPTENTGELFF
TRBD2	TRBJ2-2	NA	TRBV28	TGTGCCAGCGGACTAGCGAACACCGGGGAGCTGTTTTTT	CASGLANTGELFF
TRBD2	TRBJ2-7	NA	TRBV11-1	TGTGCCAGCAGCCGCGTGAGCACCGGACTAGCGGGAGTTCGGCAGTACTTC	CASSRVSTGLAGVRQYF
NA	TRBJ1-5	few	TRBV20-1	TGCAGTGCTAGAGAAGGGGGTGCGCAGCCCCAGCATTTT	CSAREGGAQPQHF
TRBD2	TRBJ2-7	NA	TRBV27	TGTGCCAGCAGTTTCGCGGGAGGGAGCTCCTACGAGCAGTACTTC	CASSFAGGSSYEQYF
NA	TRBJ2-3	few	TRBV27	TGTGCCAGCAGAGCCGGAAGGGGCACAGATACGCAGTATTTT	CASRAGRGTDTQYF
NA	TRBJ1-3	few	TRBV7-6	TGTGCCAGCAGCTTTGGGGGAGCCTCTGGAAACACCATATATTTT	CASSFGGASGNTIYF
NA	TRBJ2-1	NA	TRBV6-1	TGTGCCAGCGGGGAGCGGAGCTCCTACAATGAGCAGTTCTTC	CASGERSSYNEQFF
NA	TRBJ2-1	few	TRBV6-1	TGTGCCAGCAGCCCCGGGACCTATAGCTCCTACAATGAGCAGTTCTTC	CASSPGTYSSYNEQFF
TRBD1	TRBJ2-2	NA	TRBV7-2	TGTGCCAGCAGCTCAGGCGCACAGGGGTTGGTCGGGGAGCTGTTTTTT	CASSSGAQGLVGELFF
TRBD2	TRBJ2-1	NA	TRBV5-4	TGTGCCAGCAGCCCACCGGGACTAGCGGGAGACAATGAGCAGTTCTTC	CASSPPGLAGDNEQFF
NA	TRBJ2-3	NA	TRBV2	TGTGCCAGCAGTCGACTGACAGATACGCAGTATTTT	CASSRLTDTQYF
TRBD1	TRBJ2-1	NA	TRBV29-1	TGCAGCGCCGGGTTACAGCCCCCAGGGGGTGGGTACAATGAGCAGTTCTTC	CSAGLQPPGGGYNEQFF
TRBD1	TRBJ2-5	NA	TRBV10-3	TGTGCCATCGGGGGACAGGGGGCCGAGACCCAGTACTTC	CAIGGQGAETQYF
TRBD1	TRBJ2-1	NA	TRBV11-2	TGTGCCAGCAGCCCCTGGGGGACAGCCCTCGGTGAGCAGTTCTTC	CASSPWGTALGEQFF
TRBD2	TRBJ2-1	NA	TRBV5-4	TGTGCCAGCAGCTCGACTAGCGCCAGCTCCTACAATGAGCAGTTCTTC	CASSSTSASSYNEQFF
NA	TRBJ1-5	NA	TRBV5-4	TGTGCCAGCAGCAGAGGAGGGGAGCAGCCCCAGCATTTT	CASSRGGEQPQHF
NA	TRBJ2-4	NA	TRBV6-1	TGTGCCAGCAGTGAATCCCCCCCCCCAAACATTCAGTACTTC	CASSESPPPNIQYF
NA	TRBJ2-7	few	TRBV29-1	TGCAGCGGCCAGGACGGGAACTACGAGCAGTACTTC	CSGQDGNYEQYF
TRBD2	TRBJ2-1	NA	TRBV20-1	TGCAGTGCTACTACCTTTTGGGCGGGAGATCACAATGAGCAGTTCTTC	CSATTFWAGDHNEQFF
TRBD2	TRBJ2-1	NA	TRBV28	TGTGCCAGCAGTTTACCCCTAGCGGGAGACAATGAGCAGTTCTTC	CASSLPLAGDNEQFF
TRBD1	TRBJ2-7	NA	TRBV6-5	TGTGCCAGCAGTTACCTTGGACAGGGAGGCGAGCAGTACTTC	CASSYLGQGGEQYF